This TCR beta chain was sequenced during a study of blood T cell repertoires in COVID-19. Overall study context: Spain, Italy and the United States supplied samples that represented acute and convalescent COVID-19.

Germline CDR1 reads SGHTS; CDR2 reads YDEGEE. The length of the CDR3 is 10 residues. Trimming took off 6 bases at V and 7 bases at J, with 7 bases between the two ends. In the authors' workflow: Amplified reference gene primers provided the basis for estimating nucleated cell counts. Repertoires were generated with immunoSEQ multiplex PCR, while TCRdb's copy carries only in-frame clones and drops some. V and J calls plus clone size are reproduced from that table; the DNA served to infer D and trimming. The sample yields 40,000 to 50,000 clones, 85% to 90% seen once. V and J are TRBV5-8 and TRBJ1-2; D unresolved. Sequencing used peripheral blood. The receptor comes from a man aged 25-45 years with active or convalescent COVID-19. This CDR3 is CASMRVGYTF. Written as DNA, the CDR3 is TGTGCCAGCATGCGGGTTGGCTACACCTTC.